Each of the 14 T cell receptor beta chains below was sequenced from the same sample in a study of CD8+ T cells in alopecia areata. Reverse transcribed after extraction, RNA yielded cDNA as the sequencing template. Measured with immunoSEQ multiplex PCR; TCRdb has only the in-frame clones, and not every one. Of about 110,000 clones listed, 55% to 70% were seen once; the top ten hold about 23%. The sample consisted of NKG2D-low CD8+ T cells sorted from blood. These receptors were obtained from a human donor with alopecia areata.

This clone was detected only a few times. CDR3 region: CASSFVRANTGELFF. The CDR3 DNA reads TGTGCCAGCAGCTTTGTCCGGGCGAACACCGGGGAGCTGTTTTTT. This chain joins TRBV5-6 and TRBJ2-2; no clear D gene. The CDR3 totals 15 residues. Germline V gene lookup returns CDR1 SGHDT and CDR2 YYEEEE. Trimming shortened V by 2 bases and J by 0 bases, and 8 bases separated the two germline ends.

The rearrangement links TRBV30 to TRBJ2-7; 9 bases match TRBD2. The CDR3 spans 19 residues. V lost 0 bases and J lost 1; bases outside the gene matches: 16. CDR1 GTSNPN and CDR2 SVGIG come from the germline V gene (reference sequence). The CDR3 DNA sequence: TGTGCCTGGAGTGTACTGACTAGCGGACCCGAGTCCCCATCCTACGAGCAGTACTTC. This translates into CAWSVLTSGPESPSYEQYF.

CDR3 coding DNA: TGTGCCAGCAGCTCCGGGGTCTTGGGCTACACCTTC. Protein sequence: CASSSGVLGYTF. The chain joins TRBV11-2 to TRBJ1-2; unclear D gene. The CDR3 consists of 12 residues. V was shortened by 4 bases and J by 8 bases, with 11 bases between the two germline ends. Per the germline V gene, CDR1 is SGHAT and CDR2 is FQNNGV.

The rearrangement uses TRBV7-8 and TRBJ2-1, with D perhaps TRBD1 (5 bases). The germline gives CDR1 SGHVS, CDR2 FQNEAQ. The length of the CDR3 is 17 residues. V was trimmed by 5 bases and J by 0 bases, leaving 17 bases between them. CDR3 sequence reads: CASSGSPGQSSYNEQFF. CDR3 DNA sequence: TGTGCCAGCAGCGGATCCCCCGGACAAAGCTCCTACAATGAGCAGTTCTTC.

The genes are TRBV7-9 and TRBJ1-1, with D maybe TRBD1 (5 bases). V lost 7 bases to trimming and J lost 0 bases, with 9 bases between them. This CDR3 is built from 13 residues. Germline values: CDR1 SEHNR, CDR2 FQNEAQ (reference sequence). The CDR3 sequence: CASTLGVNTEAFF. CDR3 DNA sequence: TGTGCCAGCACCTTGGGGGTGAACACTGAAGCTTTCTTT.

The chain employs TRBV18 and TRBJ2-3; no definite D call. Trimming took off 0 bases at V and 1 base at J, with 11 bases between the two ends. Germline CDR1 is KGHSH and CDR2 is LQKENI. This CDR3 contains 16 residues. The CDR3 nucleotides read TGTGCCAGCTCACCACCGAGGCCTGTCCGCACAGATACGCAGTATTTT. It yields the protein CASSPPRPVRTDTQYF.

This clone turned up a few times. The chain recombines TRBV19 with TRBJ2-3, with D perhaps being TRBD1 or TRBD2 (6 bases each). CDR1 and CDR2 from the germline V gene are LNHDA and SQIVND (reference sequence). The CDR3 loop spans 16 amino acids. Trimming stripped 5 bases from V and 1 base from J, with 16 bases between. The DNA for the CDR3 is TGTGCCAGTAGTTTTGGGGGGCGGTTGGGCACAGATACGCAGTATTTT. Amino acid sequence: CASSFGGRLGTDTQYF.

This chain uses TRBV13 with TRBJ2-1, with 7 bases aligning to TRBD2. Germline loops: CDR1 PRHDT, CDR2 FYEKMQ (reference sequence). The CDR3 consists of 16 residues. Trimming cost V 5 bases and J 0 bases; bases outside gene matches: 7. The DNA of the CDR3 is TGTGCCAGCAGCCCCGAGGGAGGGAGCTCCTACAATGAGCAGTTCTTC. Amino acids: CASSPEGGSSYNEQFF.

Only a few counts were recorded for this clone. The V and J genes are TRBV23-1 and TRBJ2-5; D is undetermined. TRBV23-1 is an ORF, and what it does is uncertain. This CDR3 is built from 15 residues. V lost 0 bases and J 2 bases, leaving 10 bases between the germline ends. The CDR3: CASSQSVQLQETQYF. For the CDR3, the DNA is TGCGCCAGCAGTCAATCGGTGCAGTTGCAAGAGACCCAGTACTTC.

The chain joins TRBV29-1 to TRBJ2-5; D ambiguous. The CDR3 has 13 amino acids. The V and J ends lost 5 bases and 2 bases respectively, with 12 bases between them. Germline V gives CDR1 SQVTM, CDR2 ANQGSEA. CDR3 nucleotide sequence: TGCAGCGTTCCCTGGGCGGAGCAAGAGACCCAGTACTTC. Protein: CSVPWAEQETQYF.

The gene calls are TRBV7-3 and TRBJ2-3; D might be TRBD1 (6 bases). The CDR3 totals 15 residues. V was trimmed by 2 bases and J by 5 bases, leaving 14 bases between them. The germline CDR1 and CDR2 sequences are SGHTA and FQGTGA. CDR3 coding DNA: TGTGCCAGCAGCTTATCCACAGGGCCGGGAGATACGCAGTATTTT. Protein sequence: CASSLSTGPGDTQYF.

The CDR3: CASSVRQGSTEAFF. The CDR3 nucleotides read TGTGCCAGCAGCGTGAGGCAGGGAAGTACTGAAGCTTTCTTT. The V gene is TRBV9, the J gene TRBJ1-1; possible D gene TRBD1, 5 bases. Germline CDR1 SGDLS, CDR2 YYNGEE. The CDR3 totals 14 residues. The V and J ends lost 2 bases and 5 bases respectively, with 13 bases between them.

V is TRBV29-1 and J is TRBJ1-2, with D unclear. In germline, CDR1 is SQVTM, CDR2 ANQGSEA. The CDR3 is 8 amino acids. CDR3 in amino acids: CITDGYTF. The CDR3, as DNA: TGCATCACAGATGGCTACACCTTC.

The CDR3: CASSQEPIPGEHLYF. The CDR3 DNA follows: TGCGCCAGCAGCCAAGAGCCCATTCCAGGGGAGCATCTGTATTTT. The chain has TRBV4-1 and TRBJ2-3; D might be TRBD1 (6 bases). Germline loops: CDR1 MGHRA, CDR2 YSYEKL. The CDR3 covers 15 residues. V was trimmed by 0 bases and J by 14 bases, leaving 21 bases between them.